The clone carrying this T cell receptor beta chain occurred many times. Its target is unknown. The junction shows a germline mismatch at one end, possibly a read error. These data come from a study of Graves' ophthalmopathy and Graves' hyperthyroidism. About the research overall: Upon initial diagnosis and before any treatment, peripheral blood was collected.

The authors amplified TCR beta CDR3 regions, and they did so from RNA transcripts for repertoire sequencing. RT-PCR was first run with HTBI primers, then multiplex PCR in a second round. Each CDR3 protein gets one entry after TCRdb re-called the multiplex PCR reads with MiXCR. This table holds roughly 410,000 distinct CDR3 sequences, 15% found once. Study-wide findings and caveats: Sensitivity reached roughly 70% and specificity under 85% when the model predicted ophthalmopathy progression.

The CDR3 spans 15 residues. The germline V gene encodes CDR1 SGHTA and CDR2 FQGNSA. Hyperthyroidism qualified as stable when ophthalmopathy did not develop within 18 months of follow-up. Orbital computed tomography, together with clinical symptoms, serum thyroxine, TRAb and thyroid ultrasound, was used for diagnosis. The chain links TRBV7-2 to TRBJ1-5; 7 positions agree with TRBD1. The origin of this receptor is a woman under 30 with stable Graves' hyperthyroidism. The sample taken for sequencing was peripheral blood. Here the CDR3 reads CASSLGGLSNQPQHF. The CDR3 nucleotides read TGTGCCAGCAGTTTAGGGGGCCTTAGCAATCAGCCCCAGCATTTT. Variable domain in full (rest from reference TRBV7-2 and TRBJ1-5): GAGVSQSPSNKVTEKGKDVELRCDPISGHTALYWYRQSLGQGLEFLIYFQGNSAPDKSGLPSDRFSAERTGGSVSTLTIQRTQQEDSAVYLCASSLGGLSNQPQHFGDGTRLSIL.